What follows are 19 T cell receptor beta chains derived from one specimen sequenced in a study of vaccination and CD4 T cells after COVID-19 (dated by TCRdb to the early 2020s). Library creation used PCR. The instrument was an Illumina iSeq 100. TCR sequencing of DNA from cultured CD4+ T cells used the Oncomine TCR Beta short-read assay at the Johns Hopkins FTIC core. TCRdb trimmed public reads at Q25 via fastp, called clones via MiXCR and kept in-frame beta chains. When rows share a CDR3 protein, they turn into one entry using the most common DNA and genes. This sample has 8,500 to 13,000 distinct CDR3 sequences in its table, and around 30% of those were observed once. The leading ten clones occupy 7.5% to 10% of the sample. The treatment or condition label of this sample denotes: roughly ten-day PBMC culture with coronavirus spike peptide pools or control peptides (ViraFEST assay). Their recognized antigens are unknown.

The source material was CD4+ T cells from blood, cultured in vitro. These receptors were obtained from a human donor who had recovered from COVID-19.

The V gene is TRBV6-1, the J gene TRBJ1-2; the D gene is possibly TRBD1 (5 bases). The germline gives CDR1 MNHNS, CDR2 SASEGT. The V end was cut by 6 bases, the J end by 4 bases, with 12 bases between. The CDR3 sequence is 13 residues long. For the CDR3, the DNA is TGTGCCAGCAGCCTTTCGGACATCTATGGCTACACCTTC. Amino acids: CASSLSDIYGYTF.

This clonotype was seen a handful of times. The rearrangement uses TRBV7-8 and TRBJ1-1; the match to TRBD1 covers 9 bases. Germline V gives CDR1 SGHVS, CDR2 FQNEAQ. The V and J ends lost 4 bases and 4 bases, in that order; junction bases with no gene match: 4. The CDR3 runs to 14 residues. The CDR3 bases are TGTGCCAGCAGCTACAGGGACAGGGTCACTGAAGCTTTCTTT. This sequence encodes CASSYRDRVTEAFF.

This clonotype was picked up a small number of times. The genes are TRBV20-1 and TRBJ2-2; 9 nucleotides match TRBD2. The trim removed 6 bases at V and 4 bases at J, leaving 9 bases unmatched. This CDR3 has 15 amino acids. Germline V gives CDR1 DFQATT, CDR2 SNEGSKA (reference sequence). The CDR3 is CSALGERGATGELFF. CDR3 DNA: TGCAGTGCGCTCGGGGAGCGGGGGGCCACCGGGGAGCTGTTTTTT.

The chain is built from TRBV6-1 and TRBJ2-4, with D possibly called TRBD1 or TRBD2 (5 bases each). CDR3 size: 14 residues. V shed 7 bases and J shed 0 bases, with 10 bases lying between them. Looked up from germline, CDR1 is MNHNS and CDR2 is SASEGT. CDR3 amino acids: CASTLGVAKNIQYF. CDR3 nucleotide sequence: TGTGCCAGCACCCTGGGGGTAGCCAAAAACATTCAGTACTTC.

The V gene is TRBV5-4, the J gene TRBJ2-6; D call uncertain. The ends were cut back, 0 bases at V and 1 base at J, with 14 bases in the middle. This CDR3 has 18 amino acids. Germline V gene lookup returns CDR1 SGHNT and CDR2 YYREEE (reference sequence). The DNA of the CDR3 is TGTGCCAGCAGCTTGGTCTTGGGTAGGGCTTCTGGGGCCAACGTCCTGACTTTC. Amino acids: CASSLVLGRASGANVLTF.

This clonotype was observed a few times. The chain links TRBV20-1 to TRBJ2-7; 7 bases agree with TRBD1. Germline V gene sequence: CDR1 DFQATT, CDR2 SNEGSKA (reference sequence). This CDR3 is 13 amino acids long. With 7 bases clipped from V and 2 bases from J, the junction kept 8 bases outside the gene matches. CDR3 sequence: CSGLQGRTYEQYF. CDR3 coding DNA: TGCAGTGGTTTACAGGGGCGAACCTACGAGCAGTACTTC.

The table lists this clonotype with a few counts. CDR3 region: CASRYEGASTEAFF. CDR3 in DNA: TGTGCCAGCAGATATGAGGGGGCGAGTACTGAAGCTTTCTTT. This chain joins TRBV6-4 and TRBJ1-1; 7 nucleotides align to TRBD1. Trimming removed 6 bases from V and 5 bases from J; junction bases left unmatched: 9. This CDR3 contains 14 residues. From germline, CDR1 is MRHNA and CDR2 SNTAGT.

The rearrangement uses TRBV12-3 or TRBV12-4 and TRBJ2-5; D ambiguous. CDR3 size: 11 residues. Trimming removed 5 bases from V and 3 bases from J, with 4 bases in between. The CDR3 DNA is TGTGCCAGCAGTGACGAAGAGACCCAGTACTTC. Its protein product is CASSDEETQYF.

The rearrangement uses TRBV5-1 and TRBJ2-7; no clear D. The germline V gene encodes CDR1 SGHRS and CDR2 YFSETQ. Trimming cost V 0 bases and J 4 bases, with 8 bases left between them. The CDR3 loop spans 13 amino acids. CDR3 protein: CASSLADEYEQYF. DNA for the CDR3: TGCGCCAGCAGCTTGGCCGACGAATACGAGCAGTACTTC.

V and J are TRBV19 and TRBJ2-5, with TRBD1 identical over 11 bases. The CDR3 runs 15 residues. V dropped 3 bases and J dropped 6; count of bases not matched to a gene: 6. Germline V gene data show CDR1 as LNHDA and CDR2 as SQIVND (reference sequence). Written as DNA, the CDR3 is TGTGCCAGTAGTATGAGGACAGGGGGCGCGCAGACCCAGTACTTC. Translated: CASSMRTGGAQTQYF.

V gene TRBV11-3 combines with J gene TRBJ2-3; D uncertain. In germline, CDR1 is SGHNT, CDR2 YENEEA. This CDR3 is 14 amino acids long. V lost 7 bases to trimming and J lost 2 bases, with 13 bases between them. The CDR3 here is CASTPSWVTDTQYF. The CDR3 bases are TGTGCCAGCACCCCCTCTTGGGTCACAGATACGCAGTATTTT.

The genes are TRBV27 and TRBJ2-3; D is undetermined. Per the germline V gene, CDR1 is MNHEY and CDR2 is SMNVEV (reference sequence). The CDR3 covers 12 residues. The V and J ends lost 8 bases and 9 bases respectively, with 15 bases between them. CDR3 sequence reads: CASSTSGKTQYF. CDR3 DNA sequence: TGTGCCAGCTCCACATCGGGTAAGACGCAGTATTTT.

This clonotype was seen a few times. This sequence joins TRBV7-8 and TRBJ2-7, with D perhaps being TRBD1 or TRBD2 (5 bases each). Deletions cut 5 bases from V and 2 bases from J, with 10 bases between. Germline CDR1 SGHVS, CDR2 FQNEAQ. This CDR3 is 13 amino acids long. The CDR3 DNA reads as TGTGCCAGCAGCCCGGGACCTGCCTACGAGCAGTACTTC. The encoded protein is CASSPGPAYEQYF. The entire variable domain, with the rest obtained from reference TRBV7-8 and TRBJ2-7, is as follows: GAGVSQSPRYKVAKRGQDVALRCDPISGHVSLFWYQQALGQGPEFLTYFQNEAQLDKSGLPSDRFFAERPEGSVSTLKIQRTQQEDSAVYLCASSPGPAYEQYFGPGTRLTVT.

This clonotype was seen a handful of times. J is TRBJ2-2 and V is TRBV7-2; no reliable D call. CDR3 size: 16 residues. Trimming shortened V by 3 bases and J by 0 bases, and 11 bases separated the two germline ends. CDR1 SGHTA and CDR2 FQGNSA come from the germline V gene. The CDR3 loop is CASSLRSSANTGELFF. The CDR3 DNA reads TGTGCCAGCAGCTTGCGGTCCTCCGCGAACACCGGGGAGCTGTTTTTT.

The chain recombines TRBV7-2 with TRBJ1-1; D remains unclear. The CDR3 has 13 amino acids. Germline loops: CDR1 SGHTA, CDR2 FQGNSA. Deletions cut 11 bases from V and 3 bases from J, with 16 bases between. DNA of the CDR3: TGTGCCGGACGAGGCGACGGGGACACTGAAGCTTTCTTT. Encoded protein: CAGRGDGDTEAFF.

This clonotype is labeled as medium-sized (0.01 to 0.1%). The chain recombines TRBV20-1 with TRBJ1-1, with D possibly matching TRBD1 (5 bases). CDR1 is DFQATT and CDR2 is SNEGSKA in the germline V gene (reference sequence). V was cut by 3 bases and J by 6 bases, with 11 bases left in between. This CDR3 is 12 amino acids long. The CDR3 DNA reads as TGCAGTGCTAGGTCCCTCAGGGCTGAAGCTTTCTTT. Residues: CSARSLRAEAFF.

The sample holds a few counts of this clonotype. The genes are TRBV30 and TRBJ1-1, with 8 bases that match TRBD1. The V and J ends lost 4 bases and 4 bases, in that order; junction bases with no gene match: 5. The CDR3 covers 13 residues. The germline CDR1 and CDR2 sequences are GTSNPN and SVGIG (reference sequence). The CDR3 DNA reads TGTGCCTGGAATGACAGGGGCGTCACTGAAGCTTTCTTT. Encoded protein: CAWNDRGVTEAFF.

This clonotype was counted only a few times. V usage is TRBV19 and J usage is TRBJ1-1, with no clear D. Trimming took off 5 bases at V and 3 bases at J, with 10 bases between the two ends. Germline CDR1 and CDR2: LNHDA and SQIVND (reference sequence). The CDR3 sequence is 13 residues long. The CDR3 coding sequence is TGTGCCAGTAGTGTCCTACTGGACACTGAAGCTTTCTTT. Protein: CASSVLLDTEAFF.

This clonotype qualifies as medium-sized. This rearrangement joins TRBV6-1 to TRBJ1-2; the D gene is possibly TRBD1 (5 bases). In germline, CDR1 is MNHNS, CDR2 SASEGT. The CDR3 has 13 amino acids. The V and J ends lost 6 bases and 3 bases respectively, with 11 bases between them. The CDR3 here is CASRPGRHYGYTF. CDR3 sequence (DNA): TGTGCCAGCAGACCGGGACGGCACTATGGCTACACCTTC.